This record concerns one TCR beta chain sequence. Its antigen target is currently unknown. No clone much larger than this one lies a single base away; base qualities are absent. In the germline V gene, CDR1 corresponds to MRHNA and CDR2 to SNTAGT. V is cut back by 10 bases and J by 5 bases, with 9 bases in the junction unmatched. Taken from cysteine to phenylalanine, the CDR3 has 14 residues. Only the CDR3 part of the read is kept: 42 bases, read in frame from the first base. This specimen comes from a study of cytomegalovirus exposure and HLA in healthy donors (dated by TCRdb to about 2017). In terms of the full investigation: An earlier analysis of about 530 of the donors reported 276 Gb of sequence data and around 110 million unique TCR beta sequences obtained from about 200 million T cells. An early release covering approximately 600 HLA-typed donors comprised approximately 300 gigabases of sequencing data and tens of millions of unique TCR sequences. Among the roughly 430 genotyped donors, approximately 81% belonged to the genetic ancestry cluster associated with self-reported Caucasian donors. The aim of the study was to test whether cataloging public T cell receptors could identify signatures of past pathogen exposure. Using immunosequencing, the study profiled T cell repertoires from approximately 700 subjects and related those repertoires to cytomegalovirus serostatus. In addition to the first cohort of hundreds of subjects, a separate validation cohort of 130 or so different subjects was used. To predict cytomegalovirus infection status, the study brought together high-throughput TCR immunosequencing, statistical association of individual TCRs with disease status, and machine learning. To study patterns of TCR occurrence, a later analysis re-analyzed previously published TCR beta repertoires from just over 650 donors and added high-resolution HLA genotyping. Rather than using new phenotypic data, the later analysis identified candidate immune exposures from TCR beta sequences and from how often those sequences occurred across donors. In an earlier analysis of 550 to 700 of the donors, high-throughput TCR beta sequencing was used to judge whether each TCR beta V gene segment behaved as functional or pseudogenic. Donor age, sex, ethnicity and CMV serostatus were collected together with the repertoire data. A later genetic analysis took genome-wide SNP genotypes for 398 of the 666 donors and used that subset as a discovery cohort. Every repertoire in the discovery cohort had been generated on one and the same sequencing platform. HLA typing covered class I and class II loci at four-digit resolution. The number of donors typed differed by locus, with roughly 620-630 for A, B, C, DRB1 and DQB1, around 500 for DQA1, under 610 for DPA1, and 450 to 480 for DPB1. Five DR-DQ haplotypes were handled as single units for association and clustering, since linkage in the cohort was strong. Among almost 400 genotyped donors of the cohort, an average of around 240,000 unique TCR beta nucleotide sequences were sequenced per donor, roughly a sixth of them non-productive. On the study overall, not on this receptor specifically: A further reported finding was that TCR beta sequences accurately predicted the HLA-A and HLA-B alleles for most subjects in the first cohort. A later analysis found that TCR association rates varied across HLA loci, with DRB1 alleles showing the most associated TCRs and HLA-C alleles the fewest. HLA typing was unavailable for some donors at each locus, so association tests used only the typed subset. A later analysis reported that several top co-occurrence clusters appeared linked to parvovirus B19, influenza, CMV and Epstein-Barr virus. In a later analysis, HLA-associated TCR beta chains were found to be more clonally expanded and to have lower generation probabilities than equally common non-associated chains. In vitro tests confirmed that three of the cytomegalovirus-associated TCR beta chains recognize cytomegalovirus antigens. Correlated functional status among segregating V segments might reflect linkage disequilibrium, but an unknown experimental factor could not be ruled out. In a later genetic analysis, fewer N-insertions in productive TCRs were reported among donors in an Asian-associated ancestry cluster than the roughly 640-donor mean. The cohort was sequenced for TCR beta chains only, and without alpha or paired-chain data the features that could be detected were limited. When HLA alleles, especially DR and DQ, strongly co-occurred, TCR associations were difficult to assign to individual alleles. Roughly uniform sequencing depth across donors was assumed in presence/absence analyses, although this assumption may not hold. The 87-base-pair reads could not distinguish some IMGT-functional V segments, including TRBV6-2 and TRBV6-3, so those segments were excluded. It was suggested by the authors that the approach could potentially be generalized to other disease states and immunological phenotypes. In the study, 150 to 200 TCR beta chains were listed as associated with cytomegalovirus. The classifier was reported to diagnose cytomegalovirus status with high specificity and sensitivity in both the original cohort and the validation cohort. At a false discovery rate of 0.05, a later analysis linked some 17,000 TCR beta sequences to specific HLA alleles. In a later genetic analysis, a missense DCLRE1C variant was associated with V-gene and J-gene trimming of TCR beta chains, and the association was replicated in an independent cohort. Immune exposure information for the cohort was limited to CMV serostatus. A later analysis found that most CMV-associated TCR beta chains appeared HLA-restricted, with HLA associations seemingly driven largely by CMV exposure. A group of highly shared sequence variants was considered likely to be a technical artifact of the sequencing pipeline. Broadly in line with IMGT annotations, most TCR beta V segments showed up in productive rearrangements about 90% or about 30% of the time in an earlier analysis of several hundred of the donors. Because counts were too low, some 17 rarely observed V segments, including chromosome 9 orphons, were excluded from the earlier analysis of 587 of the donors. Most TCR sequences were seen in very few donors, while some public TCRs were found in many individuals.

The library was produced with the immunoSEQ multiplex PCR assay. The multiplex PCR relied on a mix of 60 forward primers for TCR Vbeta segments and 13 reverse primers for TCR Jbeta segments. The CDR3 region of rearranged TCR beta genes was amplified from genomic DNA with a multiplex PCR assay. The amplified TCR beta libraries were sequenced on the Illumina HiSeq System as 87-base-pair reads. Regarding the original processing steps: A later analysis tallied 70 million to 100 million unique TCR beta chains across the 600 to 700 repertoires, and 10 million to 11 million of those chains were shared by two or more donors. A nearest-neighbor algorithm error-corrected the raw reads and collapsed the reads into unique sequences, merging closely related sequences to remove PCR and sequencing errors. To assign V, D and J gene segments, CDR3 sequences were aligned to IMGT reference sequences. Each retained sequence needed at least a six-nucleotide match to both a V gene segment and a J gene segment. Rearrangements were called productive when the CDR3 lacked stop codons and stayed in frame with V and J; all others were non-productive. Following IMGT convention, CDR3 was defined as the stretch from the second conserved V-encoded cysteine to the conserved J-encoded phenylalanine. The earlier analysis of about 590 of the donors excluded sequences that lacked an unambiguous match to a single V gene segment. An earlier analysis of several hundred of the donors called V segments functional above 56.7% productive rearrangements and segregating when the between-donor standard deviation exceeded 5%. To diagnose cytomegalovirus status from the catalog of TCR beta chain sequences, a statistical classification framework was built. A later analysis assigned V and J genes by comparing TCR nucleotide sequences with IMGT/GENE-DB human TR gene sequences. A later analysis assigned CDR3 sequences and most-parsimonious VDJ recombination scenarios with the TCRdist pipeline. In a later analysis, each TCR beta chain was defined by its CDR3 amino acid sequence together with its V-gene family, and reads without a unique V-gene family were excluded. As a way to deal with suspected cross-contamination and a sequencing artifact, a later analysis dropped more than 500 nucleotide sequences that were highly shared and had low generation probability. A later analysis calculated a clonal expansion index for each public chain from normalized within-repertoire ranks of inferred template counts. In a later analysis, generation probabilities were computed using a VDJ recombination model fitted to out-of-frame rearrangements, and the results were checked against IGoR. In a later analysis, TCR-TCR, TCR-HLA and TCR-CMV co-occurrence was scored with hypergeometric tests, and a repertoire-size bias correction was applied to TCR pairs. A later analysis estimated false discovery rates by permuting HLA or CMV assignments 20 times. In a later analysis, co-occurring TCRs were grouped with DBSCAN, and TCRdist sequence similarity was added when clustering was performed within HLA-allele-positive subsets. Co-occurrence clustering excluded repertoires with fewer than 30,000 or more than 120,000 public chains, plus five with anomalous nucleotide sharing. TCRdb carries this immuneACCESS record with in-frame sequences only. Its versions omit some clonotypes, under half of them owing to an unresolved V gene in the studies checked, with the rest unexplained. V and J calls and clone size come straight from that table; D and trimming were deduced from the DNA. Across this sample there are about 120,000 clones, with about 80% seen only once. The ten largest clones capture about 4.5% of the sample.

The cohort consisted of approximately 670 healthy bone marrow donors. Cohort members were all nominally healthy when sampled, although unrecorded immune exposures were likely present. The donor tested CMV seropositive, placing the donor among the approximately 290 seropositive members of the cohort. Each donor provided a peripheral blood sample, and peripheral blood mononuclear cells were used for TCR beta sequencing. The Qiagen DNeasy Blood Extraction Kit was used to extract genomic DNA from the blood cell samples. Sample: PBMCs. The rearrangement combines TRBV6-4 with TRBJ2-1; TRBD2 fits 9 bases in the junction. This clonotype was obtained from a man aged 25-45 years in good health and CMV-seropositive. The CDR3 protein: CATSEASGNNEQFF. DNA sequence: TGTGCCACATCAGAGGCTAGCGGGAACAATGAGCAGTTCTTC.